The text below deals with one T cell receptor beta chain. This specimen comes from a study of blood T cell repertoires in COVID-19. Turning to the study itself: Material from acute and convalescent COVID-19 was sourced from the United States, Italy and Spain.

Original data processing: Reference gene primer amplification yielded estimated nucleated cell counts. This table comes from immunoSEQ multiplex PCR, and its TCRdb copy is limited to in-frame clones, with some not included. That table supplies the V and J calls and clone size; D and trimming were determined from the DNA. The sample has 140,000 to 150,000 clones; about four fifths are singletons. The CDR3 runs 13 residues. Between the trimmed V and J ends, which lost 0 bases and 2 bases, there was a span of 5 bases. Germline CDR1 KGHSH, CDR2 LQKENI. The chain joins TRBV18 to TRBJ2-7; a possible D gene is TRBD1 (5 bases). The sequencing sample was made of peripheral blood. The clonotype was recovered from a man in his sixties or seventies who had recovered from COVID-19. Here the CDR3 reads CASSPPTAYEQYF. As DNA, the CDR3 is TGTGCCAGCTCACCACCGACAGCCTACGAGCAGTACTTC.